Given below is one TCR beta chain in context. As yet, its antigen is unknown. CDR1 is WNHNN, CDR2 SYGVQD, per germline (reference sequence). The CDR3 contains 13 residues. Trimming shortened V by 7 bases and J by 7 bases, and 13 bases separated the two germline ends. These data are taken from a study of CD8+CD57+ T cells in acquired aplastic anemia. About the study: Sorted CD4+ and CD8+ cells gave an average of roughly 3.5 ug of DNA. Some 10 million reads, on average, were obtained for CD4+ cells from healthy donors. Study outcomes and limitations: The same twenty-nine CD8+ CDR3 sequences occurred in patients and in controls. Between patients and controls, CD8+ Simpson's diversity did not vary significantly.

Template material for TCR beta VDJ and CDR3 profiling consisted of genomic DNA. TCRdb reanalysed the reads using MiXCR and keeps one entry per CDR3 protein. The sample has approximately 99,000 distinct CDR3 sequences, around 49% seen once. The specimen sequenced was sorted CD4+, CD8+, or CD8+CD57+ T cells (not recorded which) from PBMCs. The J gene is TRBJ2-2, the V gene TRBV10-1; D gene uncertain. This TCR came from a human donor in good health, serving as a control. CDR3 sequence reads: CASNERVNGELFF. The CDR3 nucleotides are TGCGCCAGCAATGAAAGGGTCAACGGGGAGCTGTTTTTT.